The count of the clone carrying this T cell receptor (beta chain) is one. Its antigen is undetermined. These data belong to a study of T cell responses to AZD1222 COVID-19 vaccine. Germline V lookup: CDR1 SNHLY, CDR2 FYNNEI. CDR3 length: 15 residues. The ends were cut back, 6 bases at V and 4 bases at J, with 16 bases in the middle. Study findings and constraints: CD4 TCRs associated with vaccination spanned spike, dominating at 160-218 and 743-854.

Data came from immunoSEQ multiplex PCR; TCRdb stores just in-frame clones and leaves some out. The data contain some 81,000 clones, approximately 85% of them seen just once; the ten biggest clones take up around 3.6%. This receptor was identified in an adult who received the AZD1222 COVID-19 vaccine. V and J are TRBV2 and TRBJ2-1; tentative D call: TRBD2 (6 bases). Material: peripheral blood, obtained 28 days after the second AZD1222 dose. CDR3 nucleotide sequence: TGTGCCAGCAGGGAACCGGGACTGATTTACAATGAGCAGTTCTTC. Translating it yields CASREPGLIYNEQFF.